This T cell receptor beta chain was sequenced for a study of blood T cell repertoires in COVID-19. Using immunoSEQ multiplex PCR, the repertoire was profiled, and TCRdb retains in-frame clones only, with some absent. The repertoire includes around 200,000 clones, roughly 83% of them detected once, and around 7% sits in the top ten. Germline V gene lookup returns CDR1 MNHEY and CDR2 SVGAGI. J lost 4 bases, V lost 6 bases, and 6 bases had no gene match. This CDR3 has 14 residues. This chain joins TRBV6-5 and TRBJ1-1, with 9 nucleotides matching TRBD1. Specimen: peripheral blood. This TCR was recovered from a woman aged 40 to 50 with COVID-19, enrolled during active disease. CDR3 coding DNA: TGTGCCAGCAGACAGGGGGCGCGAGGCACTGAAGCTTTCTTT. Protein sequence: CASRQGARGTEAFF.